This T cell receptor beta chain was captured in a study of blood T cell repertoires in COVID-19. The wider study: The United States, Italy and Spain supplied acute and convalescent COVID-19 samples.

Original processing notes: Amplified reference gene primers provided the basis for estimating nucleated cell counts. Some clones are missing from TCRdb's copy, which holds only in-frame ones; the method was immunoSEQ multiplex PCR. V, J and clone size are those of that table, while D and trimming were read from the DNA. The sample lists some 400,000 clones, about four fifths occurring once. Germline V lookup: CDR1 SGHRS, CDR2 YFSETQ. The V gene lost 0 bases and the J gene lost 0 bases, with 15 bases spanning the gap. The CDR3 spans 17 residues. Sequences were obtained from peripheral blood. V gene TRBV5-1 combines with J gene TRBJ1-1; D may be TRBD1 (5 bases). The TCR sequence derives from a human donor with acute or convalescent COVID-19. The donor label of this sample is uncertain. CDR3 nucleotide sequence: TGCGCCAGCAGCTTGGCTCCCTGGGGCAAAATGAACACTGAAGCTTTCTTT. Translating gives CASSLAPWGKMNTEAFF.